This entry lists 32 T cell receptor beta chains sequenced from one sample in a study of identical twins. TCRdb redid the calling of the 5' RACE reads with MiXCR, one entry per CDR3 protein. Of around 480,000 distinct CDR3 sequences detected, roughly an eighth appear once; the ten largest clones hold approximately 1%. These records were also assigned to another study, of yellow fever vaccine responses in identical twins.

Sequenced input: CD4+ T cells sorted from blood. The origin of the receptors is a woman younger than 30 in good health.

This chain connects TRBV6-2 or TRBV6-3 to TRBJ2-7; D not resolved. In germline, CDR1 is MNHEY, CDR2 SVGEGT. CDR3 size: 12 residues. V was cut by 6 bases and J by 6 bases, with 12 bases left in between. This chain's CDR3 is CASSSQLGEQYF. CDR3 in DNA: TGTGCCAGCAGCTCACAGTTGGGCGAGCAGTACTTC.

The sample holds a few counts of this clonotype. In DNA form, the CDR3 reads TGCAGTGCTAGGGGAATAGCCAAAAACATTCAGTACTTC. Translated: CSARGIAKNIQYF. The rearrangement joins TRBV20-1 to TRBJ2-4; no clear D. The CDR3 runs to 13 residues. Germline assignment: CDR1 DFQATT and CDR2 SNEGSKA (reference sequence). Deletions cut 3 bases from V and 0 bases from J, with 6 bases between.

The chain combines TRBV10-3 with TRBJ2-7; D is uncertain. The germline V and J ends were trimmed by 6 bases and 2 bases, with 8 bases remaining between them. The CDR3 length is 12 residues. In germline, CDR1 is ENHRY, CDR2 SYGVKD. The CDR3: CAISPDTYEQYF. CDR3 bases: TGTGCCATCAGCCCAGACACCTACGAGCAGTACTTC.

This chain joins TRBV7-9 and TRBJ2-1; possible D gene TRBD2, 7 bases. The CDR3 is 16 amino acids. The V and J ends lost 5 bases and 2 bases respectively, with 16 bases between them. CDR1 and CDR2 from the germline V gene are SEHNR and FQNEAQ (reference sequence). In DNA form, the CDR3 reads TGTGCCAGCAGCCACCCGGGGGGCGCCCCCTACAATGAGCAGTTCTTC. It codes for CASSHPGGAPYNEQFF.

The rearrangement joins TRBV27 to TRBJ2-5; D unclear. Germline-derived CDR1 and CDR2 are MNHEY and SMNVEV (reference sequence). V was trimmed by 10 bases and J by 5 bases, leaving 17 bases between them. The CDR3 loop spans 13 amino acids. The CDR3 DNA sequence: TGTGCCACCCCGGAACCCAGCTATGAGACCCAGTACTTC. It is translated as CATPEPSYETQYF.

A remark on this clonotype: At one end, the junction sequence differs from germline, possibly due to a read error. This chain uses TRBV27 with TRBJ2-3, with 11 bases lining up with TRBD1. The length of the CDR3 is 18 residues. The V gene's germline CDR1 is MNHEY and CDR2 SMNVEV (reference sequence). DNA of the CDR3: TGCACCAGCAGTCAACAAACCTCGGGACAGGGGGAGACAGATACGCAGTATTTT. Its protein product is CTSSQQTSGQGETDTQYF.

Ten or more counts support this clonotype. The CDR3: CASSPLGQGTDTQYF. The CDR3 DNA reads as TGTGCCAGCTCACCATTGGGACAGGGCACAGATACGCAGTATTTT. The V call is TRBV18, the J call TRBJ2-3; 8 bases map to TRBD1. Per germline, CDR1 KGHSH and CDR2 LQKENI. This CDR3 is built from 15 residues. The trim removed 2 bases at V and 1 base at J, leaving 2 bases unmatched.

The table lists this clonotype with a few counts. V usage is TRBV7-3 and J usage is TRBJ2-3, with a tentative D call TRBD2 (5 bases). The V end lost 2 bases, the J end lost 4 bases, and 13 bases lay between the germline ends. The CDR3 covers 15 residues. CDR1 and CDR2 from the germline V gene are SGHTA and FQGTGA. The CDR3 reads CASSLGSWWADTQYF. The CDR3 DNA follows: TGTGCCAGCAGCTTAGGGAGTTGGTGGGCAGATACGCAGTATTTT.

J is TRBJ2-5 and V is TRBV29-1; the D is unclear. Germline V gene sequence: CDR1 SQVTM, CDR2 ANQGSEA. V was shortened by 5 bases and J by 1 base, with 5 bases between the two germline ends. This CDR3 region has 11 residues. CDR3 in amino acids: CSVRSQETQYF. CDR3 nucleotides: TGCAGCGTTAGGAGCCAAGAGACCCAGTACTTC.

A remark on this clonotype: The conserved phenylalanine or tryptophan normally closing the CDR3 is absent here, so this likely arose from a read error. It is unclear where the CDR3 begins or ends on the DNA, so no DNA is shown, and the CDR3 is as TCRdb lists it. The chain is built from TRBV20-1 and TRBJ2-7; the table calls TRBD2, which could not be checked here. Counting both end residues, the CDR3 totals 10 amino acids. Germline V gene sequence: CDR1 DFQATT, CDR2 SNEGSKA (reference sequence). CDR3 amino acids: CSAGTSGGGL.

The chain carries TRBV7-3 and TRBJ1-1; a possible D gene is TRBD1 (5 bases). Deletions cut 7 bases from V and 3 bases from J, with 21 bases between. The CDR3 sequence is 16 residues long. Germline CDR1 SGHTA, CDR2 FQGTGA. The CDR3 coding sequence is TGTGCCAGCACCTCCGGGGGTCTACTAGCGGACACTGAAGCTTTCTTT. Translation: CASTSGGLLADTEAFF. Full variable domain (rest looked up from reference TRBV7-3 and TRBJ1-1): GAGVSQTPSNKVTEKGKYVELRCDPISGHTALYWYRQSLGQGPEFLIYFQGTGAADDSGLPNDRFFAVRPEGSVSTLKIQRTERGDSAVYLCASTSGGLLADTEAFFGQGTRLTVV.

The CDR3 reads CASKQGSANEQFF. The CDR3 DNA reads as TGTGCCAGCAAGCAGGGTAGTGCAAATGAGCAGTTCTTC. The rearrangement uses TRBV6-6 and TRBJ2-1; weak D call: TRBD1 (5 bases). From germline, CDR1 is MNHNY and CDR2 SVGAGI (reference sequence). The CDR3 is made up of 13 amino acids. V was clipped by 7 bases and J by 7 bases, with 14 bases between them.

There are a few counts of this clonotype. J is TRBJ2-2 and V is TRBV10-2; possibly TRBD2 for D (6 bases). This CDR3 is 17 amino acids long. Germline V gene sequence: CDR1 WSHSY, CDR2 SAAADI. The V and J ends lost 0 bases and 0 bases respectively, with 11 bases between them. CDR3 sequence: CASSESLGLANTGELFF. DNA of the CDR3: TGCGCCAGCAGTGAGTCGCTGGGACTCGCGAACACCGGGGAGCTGTTTTTT.

This clonotype was counted many times. The chain combines TRBV29-1 with TRBJ1-1; 8 nucleotides align to TRBD1. The CDR3 is 14 amino acids. J was trimmed by 1 base and V by 8 bases; bases with no gene match: 9. From germline, CDR1 is SQVTM and CDR2 ANQGSEA. CDR3 in amino acids: CSCSLGQANTEAFF. The CDR3 coding sequence is TGCAGCTGCTCCCTGGGACAGGCGAACACTGAAGCTTTCTTT.

This rearrangement joins TRBV7-2 to TRBJ2-7; 10 nucleotides match TRBD2. CDR3 length: 16 amino acids. CDR1 and CDR2 (germline): SGHTA, FQGNSA. After removal of 1 base from V and 6 bases from J, the junction contained 9 bases not matched to a gene. The CDR3 sequence is CASSLDGTSVRGEQYF. CDR3 nucleotide sequence: TGTGCCAGCAGCTTAGATGGGACTAGCGTTAGAGGCGAGCAGTACTTC.

This clonotype was detected ten times or more. The CDR3 here is CATRDLSYEQYF. For the CDR3, the DNA is TGCGCCACCCGGGACTTAAGCTACGAGCAGTACTTC. The gene calls are TRBV10-2 and TRBJ2-7, with D possibly matching TRBD2 (6 bases). CDR1 and CDR2 (germline): WSHSY, SAAADI. The CDR3 is 12 residues long. V was cut by 10 bases and J by 3 bases, with 13 bases left in between.

The genes are TRBV20-1 and TRBJ2-5; D gene unclear. CDR3 size: 13 residues. In germline, CDR1 is DFQATT, CDR2 SNEGSKA (reference sequence). Trimming cost V 3 bases and J 2 bases, with 10 bases left between them. In DNA, the CDR3 is TGCAGTGCTAGGTATAGCAAGCAAGAGACCCAGTACTTC. Translated, it gives CSARYSKQETQYF.

In its sample, this clonotype was seen a few times. The rearrangement links TRBV18 to TRBJ2-1, with 9 bases identical to TRBD2. From germline, CDR1 is KGHSH and CDR2 LQKENI. Trimming removed 3 bases from V and 4 bases from J; junction bases left unmatched: 7. The CDR3 is made up of 16 amino acids. CDR3 in amino acids: CASSPQTSGFYNEQFF. As DNA, the CDR3 is TGTGCCAGCTCACCCCAGACTAGCGGATTTTACAATGAGCAGTTCTTC.

CDR3 region: CASRTGRNYEQYF. The DNA of the CDR3 is TGTGCCAGCAGAACCGGACGCAACTACGAGCAGTACTTC. The chain is built from TRBV6-1 and TRBJ2-7; no reliable D call. The CDR3 runs 13 residues. Germline assignment: CDR1 MNHNS and CDR2 SASEGT. V was cut by 6 bases and J by 3 bases, with 12 bases left in between.

This chain uses TRBV11-2 with TRBJ2-2, with TRBD2 matching over 9 bases. CDR1 and CDR2 from the germline V gene are SGHAT and FQNNGV. V was pared by 1 base and J by 4 bases, with 10 bases of the junction left unmatched. This CDR3 spans 18 amino acids. The CDR3 nucleotides read TGTGCCAGCAGCTTAGGGGGACTAGCCTCGCTTATCACCGGGGAGCTGTTTTTT. It yields the protein CASSLGGLASLITGELFF.

This clonotype was seen many times. The genes are TRBV9 and TRBJ2-3; D is unclear. The CDR3 has 12 residues. V was pared by 1 base and J by 5 bases, with 5 bases between. CDR1 and CDR2 from the germline V gene are SGDLS and YYNGEE. The CDR3 DNA reads TGTGCCAGCAGCGTATTGGGAGATACGCAGTATTTT. Translated: CASSVLGDTQYF.

The chain joins TRBV5-1 to TRBJ2-3; 8 nucleotides match TRBD1. J lost 8 bases, V lost 0 bases, and 5 bases had no gene match. The CDR3 extends over 14 amino acids. Germline assignment: CDR1 SGHRS and CDR2 YFSETQ. The CDR3 coding sequence is TGCGCCAGCAGCTTGGGGACAGGGACTCCTACGCAGTATTTT. Amino acid sequence: CASSLGTGTPTQYF.

This clonotype was observed a few times. The chain combines TRBV29-1 with TRBJ2-7; D is unresolved. The CDR3 sequence is 12 residues long. The germline V and J ends were trimmed by 7 bases and 1 base, with 11 bases remaining between them. Looked up from germline, CDR1 is SQVTM and CDR2 is ANQGSEA. CDR3 region: CSALGASYEQYF. The CDR3 DNA reads TGCAGCGCCCTAGGCGCTTCCTACGAGCAGTACTTC.

This clonotype was counted only a few times. The V call is TRBV6-2 or TRBV6-3, the J call TRBJ2-1; 8 bases align to TRBD1. V lost 5 bases and J lost 3; bases outside the gene matches: 6. The CDR3 is 15 residues long. Germline V gives CDR1 MNHEY, CDR2 SVGEGT. The CDR3 loop reads CASSPPGQDYNEQFF. The CDR3 nucleotides are TGTGCCAGCAGTCCACCGGGACAGGACTACAATGAGCAGTTCTTC.

This clonotype appeared many times. This chain joins TRBV14 and TRBJ2-7; D is undetermined. Trimming took 6 bases from V and 0 from J, leaving 9 bases between them. The CDR3 has 13 residues. Germline loops: CDR1 SGHDN, CDR2 FVKESK. The CDR3 nucleotides are TGTGCCAGCAGTAGAGACATCTCCTACGAGCAGTACTTC. Protein product: CASSRDISYEQYF.

This sequence joins TRBV10-3 and TRBJ1-4, with 9 bases matching TRBD1. Germline lookup yields CDR1 ENHRY and CDR2 SYGVKD. The CDR3 sequence is 15 residues long. V lost 5 bases and J lost 3; bases outside the gene matches: 4. The CDR3 reads CAISKQGAANEKLFF. Here the CDR3 DNA reads TGTGCCATCAGTAAACAGGGGGCTGCTAATGAAAAACTGTTTTTT.

V and J are TRBV5-5 and TRBJ2-3; 9 bases line up with TRBD2. The ends lost 4 bases at V and 2 bases at J; junction bases unmatched: 8. Per the germline V gene, CDR1 is SGHKS and CDR2 is YYEKEE (reference sequence). The CDR3 spans 16 residues. The DNA for the CDR3 is TGTGCCAGCAGCCCCGGGACTAGCAGAAACACAGATACGCAGTATTTT. It encodes CASSPGTSRNTDTQYF.

This clonotype was detected many times. The chain has TRBV28 and TRBJ1-2, with 7 bases that match TRBD1. Germline assignment: CDR1 MDHEN and CDR2 SYDVKM. With V trimmed by 5 bases and J by 4 bases, 4 bases remained unmatched. The CDR3 runs to 13 residues. The CDR3 spells CASSPPGGYGYTF. CDR3 coding DNA: TGTGCCAGCAGTCCCCCAGGGGGCTATGGCTACACCTTC.

J is TRBJ2-2 and V is TRBV29-1, with 7 bases aligning to TRBD2. CDR3 length: 14 residues. CDR1 is SQVTM, CDR2 ANQGSEA, per germline. V shed 2 bases and J 1 base; nucleotides not matched to a gene: 1. The CDR3: CSVELAENTGELFF. The CDR3 nucleotides read TGCAGCGTTGAACTAGCGGAGAACACCGGGGAGCTGTTTTTT.

The chain uses TRBV24-1 and TRBJ2-3; D remains unclear. In germline, CDR1 is KGHDR, CDR2 SFDVKD. CDR3 size: 13 residues. V lost 4 bases, J lost 2 bases, and 6 bases lay in between. CDR3 bases: TGTGCCACCAGTGAAGGGTACACAGATACGCAGTATTTT. This translates into CATSEGYTDTQYF.

This clonotype was counted at least ten times. J is TRBJ2-3 and V is TRBV6-2 or TRBV6-3, with unresolved D. The V gene's germline CDR1 is MNHEY and CDR2 SVGEGT. Trimming shortened V by 0 bases and J by 6 bases, and 13 bases separated the two germline ends. CDR3 length: 15 amino acids. The DNA of the CDR3 is TGTGCCAGCAGTTACTCGATTTCCGTGCGGGATACGCAGTATTTT. It encodes CASSYSISVRDTQYF.

The table lists this clonotype with a few counts. The J gene is TRBJ2-6, the V gene TRBV4-1; no clear D gene. Germline V gene lookup returns CDR1 MGHRA and CDR2 YSYEKL. Trimming pared 0 bases from V and 2 bases from J, leaving 2 bases between. The CDR3 extends over 14 amino acids. CDR3 in DNA: TGCGCCAGCAGCCAAGATCCTGGGGCCAACGTCCTGACTTTC. This translates into CASSQDPGANVLTF.